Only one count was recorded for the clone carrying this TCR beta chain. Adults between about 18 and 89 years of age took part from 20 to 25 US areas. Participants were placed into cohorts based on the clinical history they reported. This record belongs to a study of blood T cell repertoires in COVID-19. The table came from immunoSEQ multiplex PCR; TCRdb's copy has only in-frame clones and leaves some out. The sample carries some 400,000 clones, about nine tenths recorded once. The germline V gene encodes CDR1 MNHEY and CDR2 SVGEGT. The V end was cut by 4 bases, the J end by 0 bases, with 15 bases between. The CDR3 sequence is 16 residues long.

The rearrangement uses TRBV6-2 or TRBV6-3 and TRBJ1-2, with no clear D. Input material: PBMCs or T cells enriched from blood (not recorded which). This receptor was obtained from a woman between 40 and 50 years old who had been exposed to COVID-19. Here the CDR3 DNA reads TGTGCCAGCAGTTCCGTTATCGAGCCGACTAACTATGGCTACACCTTC. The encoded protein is CASSSVIEPTNYGYTF.